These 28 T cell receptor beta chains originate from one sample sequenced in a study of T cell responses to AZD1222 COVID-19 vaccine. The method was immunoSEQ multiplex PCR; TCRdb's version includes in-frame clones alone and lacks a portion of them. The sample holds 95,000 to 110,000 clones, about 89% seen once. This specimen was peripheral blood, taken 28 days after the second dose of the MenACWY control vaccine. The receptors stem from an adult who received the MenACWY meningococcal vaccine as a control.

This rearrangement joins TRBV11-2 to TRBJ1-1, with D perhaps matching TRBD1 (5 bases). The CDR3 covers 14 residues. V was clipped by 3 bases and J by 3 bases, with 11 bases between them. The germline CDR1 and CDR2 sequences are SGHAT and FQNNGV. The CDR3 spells CASSFQGGHTEAFF. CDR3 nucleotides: TGTGCCAGCAGCTTTCAGGGAGGCCACACTGAAGCTTTCTTT.

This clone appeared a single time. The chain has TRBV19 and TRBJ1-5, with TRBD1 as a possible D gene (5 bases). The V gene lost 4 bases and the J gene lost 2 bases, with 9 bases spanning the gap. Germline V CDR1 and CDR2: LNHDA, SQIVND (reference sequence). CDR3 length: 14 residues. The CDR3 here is CASSTGWGNQPQHF. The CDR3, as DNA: TGTGCCAGTAGTACAGGGTGGGGCAATCAGCCCCAGCATTTT.

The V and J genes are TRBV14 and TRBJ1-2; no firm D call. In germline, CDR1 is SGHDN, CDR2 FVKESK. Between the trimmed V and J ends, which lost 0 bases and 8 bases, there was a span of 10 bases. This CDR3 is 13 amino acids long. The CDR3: CASSQELLGGYTF. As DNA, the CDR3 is TGTGCCAGCAGCCAAGAATTGCTGGGGGGCTACACCTTC.

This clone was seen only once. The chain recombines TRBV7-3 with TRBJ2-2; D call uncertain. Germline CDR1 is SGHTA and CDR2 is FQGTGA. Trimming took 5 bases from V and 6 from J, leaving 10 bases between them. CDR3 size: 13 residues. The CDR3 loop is CASSPAVSGELFF. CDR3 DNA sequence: TGTGCCAGCAGCCCCGCCGTATCCGGGGAGCTGTTTTTT.

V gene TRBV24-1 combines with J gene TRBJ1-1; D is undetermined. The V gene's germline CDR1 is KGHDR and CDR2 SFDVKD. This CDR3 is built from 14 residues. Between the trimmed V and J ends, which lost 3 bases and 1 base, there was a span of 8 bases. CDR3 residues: CATSDGTQNTEAFF. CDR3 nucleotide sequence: TGTGCCACCAGTGATGGCACTCAGAACACTGAAGCTTTCTTT.

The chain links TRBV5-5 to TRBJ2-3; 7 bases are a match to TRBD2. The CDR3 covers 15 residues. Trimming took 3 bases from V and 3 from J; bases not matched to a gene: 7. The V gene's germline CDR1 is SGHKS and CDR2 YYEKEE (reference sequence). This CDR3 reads CASSWEGRGTDTQYF. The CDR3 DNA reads TGTGCCAGCAGCTGGGAAGGGCGGGGGACAGATACGCAGTATTTT.

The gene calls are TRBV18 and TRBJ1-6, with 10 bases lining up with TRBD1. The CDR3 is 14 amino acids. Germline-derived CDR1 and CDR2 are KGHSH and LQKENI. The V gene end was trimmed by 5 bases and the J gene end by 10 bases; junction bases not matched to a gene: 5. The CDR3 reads CASSVDRGQSPLHF. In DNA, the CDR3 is TGTGCCAGCTCAGTCGACAGGGGGCAATCACCCCTCCACTTT.

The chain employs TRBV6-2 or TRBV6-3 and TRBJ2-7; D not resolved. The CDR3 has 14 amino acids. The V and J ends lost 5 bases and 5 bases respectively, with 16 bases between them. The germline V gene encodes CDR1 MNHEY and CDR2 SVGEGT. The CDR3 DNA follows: TGTGCCAGCAGTCGGAACCGGGCCACCCACGAGCAGTACTTC. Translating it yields CASSRNRATHEQYF.

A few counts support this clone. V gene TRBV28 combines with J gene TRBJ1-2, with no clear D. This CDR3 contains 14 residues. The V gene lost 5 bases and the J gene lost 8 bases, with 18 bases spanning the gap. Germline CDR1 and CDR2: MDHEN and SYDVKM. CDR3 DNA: TGTGCCAGCAGTCCCCCCAGCAAGTATCGAGGCTACACCTTC. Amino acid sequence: CASSPPSKYRGYTF.

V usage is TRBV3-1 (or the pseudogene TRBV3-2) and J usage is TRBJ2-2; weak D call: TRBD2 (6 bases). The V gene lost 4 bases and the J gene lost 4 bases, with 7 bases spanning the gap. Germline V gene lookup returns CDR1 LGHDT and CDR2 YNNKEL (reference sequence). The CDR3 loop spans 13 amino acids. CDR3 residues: CASSRRGTGELFF. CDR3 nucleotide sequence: TGTGCCAGCAGCCGGCGGGGCACCGGGGAGCTGTTTTTT.

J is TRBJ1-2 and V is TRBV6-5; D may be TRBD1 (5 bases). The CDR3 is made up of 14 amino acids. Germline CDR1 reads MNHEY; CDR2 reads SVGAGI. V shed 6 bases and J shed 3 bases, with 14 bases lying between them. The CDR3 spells CASRPSLGDYGYTF. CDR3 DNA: TGTGCCAGCAGACCCTCACTGGGGGACTATGGCTACACCTTC.

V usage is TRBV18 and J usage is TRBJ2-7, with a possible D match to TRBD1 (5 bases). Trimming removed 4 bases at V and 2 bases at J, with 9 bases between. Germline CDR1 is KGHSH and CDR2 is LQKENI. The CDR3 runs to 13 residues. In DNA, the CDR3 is TGTGCCAGCTCACAGGGGTCCACCTACGAGCAGTACTTC. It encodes CASSQGSTYEQYF.

The CDR3 loop reads CASSLEFRYEQYF. CDR3 DNA sequence: TGTGCCAGCAGCCTAGAGTTCCGCTACGAGCAGTACTTC. The chain couples TRBV7-9 to TRBJ2-7; D is ambiguous. Germline CDR1 and CDR2: SEHNR and FQNEAQ (reference sequence). The V gene lost 5 bases and the J gene lost 3 bases, with 11 bases spanning the gap. The CDR3 contains 13 residues.

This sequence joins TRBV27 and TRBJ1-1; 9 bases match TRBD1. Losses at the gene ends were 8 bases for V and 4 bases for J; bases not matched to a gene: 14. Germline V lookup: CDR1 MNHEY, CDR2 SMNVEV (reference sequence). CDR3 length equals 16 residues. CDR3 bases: TGTGCCAGCTGGTGGTACAGGGGGCGCGTCGCCACTGAAGCTTTCTTT. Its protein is CASWWYRGRVATEAFF.

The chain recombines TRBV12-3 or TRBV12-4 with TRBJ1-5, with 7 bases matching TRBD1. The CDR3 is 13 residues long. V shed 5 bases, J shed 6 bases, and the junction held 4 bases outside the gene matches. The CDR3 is CASSEGGSQPQHF. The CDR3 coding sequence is TGTGCCAGCAGTGAAGGGGGCTCTCAGCCCCAGCATTTT.

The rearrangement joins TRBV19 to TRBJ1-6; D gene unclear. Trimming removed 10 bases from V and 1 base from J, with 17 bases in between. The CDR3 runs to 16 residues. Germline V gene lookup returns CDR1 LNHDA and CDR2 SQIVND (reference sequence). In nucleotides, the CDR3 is TGTGCCACTCGTATGAGTGGGGAGTCCTATAATTCACCCCTCCACTTT. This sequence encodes CATRMSGESYNSPLHF.

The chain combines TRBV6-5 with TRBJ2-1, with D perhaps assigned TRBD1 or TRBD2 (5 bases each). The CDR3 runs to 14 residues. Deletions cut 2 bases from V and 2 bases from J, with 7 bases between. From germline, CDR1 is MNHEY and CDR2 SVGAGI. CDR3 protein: CASSYGGPYNEQFF. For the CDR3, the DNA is TGTGCCAGCAGTTACGGGGGACCCTACAATGAGCAGTTCTTC.

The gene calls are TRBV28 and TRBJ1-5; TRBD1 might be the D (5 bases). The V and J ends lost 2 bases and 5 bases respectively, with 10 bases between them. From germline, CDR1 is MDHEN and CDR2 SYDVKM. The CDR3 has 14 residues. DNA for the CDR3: TGTGCCAGCAGTTTAGGGCAGGGAGATCAGCCCCAGCATTTT. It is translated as CASSLGQGDQPQHF. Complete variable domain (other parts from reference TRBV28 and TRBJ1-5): DVKVTQSSRYLVKRTGEKVFLECVQDMDHENMFWYRQDPGLGLRLIYFSYDVKMKEKGDIPEGYSVSREKKERFSLILESASTNQTSMYLCASSLGQGDQPQHFGDGTRLSIL.

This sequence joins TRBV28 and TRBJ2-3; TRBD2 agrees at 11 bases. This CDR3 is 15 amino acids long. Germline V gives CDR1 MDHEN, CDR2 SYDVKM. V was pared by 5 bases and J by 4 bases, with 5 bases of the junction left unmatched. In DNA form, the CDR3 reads TGTGCCAGCAGTGATGGGACTAGCGGATCAGATACGCAGTATTTT. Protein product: CASSDGTSGSDTQYF.

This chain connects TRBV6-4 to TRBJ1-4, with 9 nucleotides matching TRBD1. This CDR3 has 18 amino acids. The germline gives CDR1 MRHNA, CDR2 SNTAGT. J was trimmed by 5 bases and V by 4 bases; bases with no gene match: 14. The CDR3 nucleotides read TGTGCCAGCAGTGGCGGGTACTTACGGGACAGGGCGAATGAAAAACTGTTTTTT. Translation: CASSGGYLRDRANEKLFF.

The CDR3 loop is CASSSQGLWTDTQYF. The DNA of the CDR3 is TGTGCCAGCAGCTCCCAGGGGCTGTGGACAGATACGCAGTATTTT. The chain joins TRBV7-3 to TRBJ2-3; a possible D gene is TRBD1 (6 bases). The CDR3 totals 15 residues. Germline CDR1 and CDR2: SGHTA and FQGTGA. V lost 4 bases and J lost 3, with 14 bases in between.

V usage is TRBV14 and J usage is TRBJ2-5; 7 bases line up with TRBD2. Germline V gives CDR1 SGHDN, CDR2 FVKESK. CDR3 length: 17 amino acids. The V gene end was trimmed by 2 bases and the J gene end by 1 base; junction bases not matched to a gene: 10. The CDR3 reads CASSQIFAAGFQETQYF. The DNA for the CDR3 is TGTGCCAGCAGCCAAATATTCGCAGCGGGGTTCCAAGAGACCCAGTACTTC.

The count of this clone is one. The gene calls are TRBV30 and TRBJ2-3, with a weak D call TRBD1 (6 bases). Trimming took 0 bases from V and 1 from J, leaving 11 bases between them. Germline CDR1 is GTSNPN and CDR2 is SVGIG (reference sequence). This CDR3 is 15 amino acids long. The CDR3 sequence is CAWSVQGVGTDTQYF. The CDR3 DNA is TGTGCCTGGAGTGTACAGGGAGTTGGCACAGATACGCAGTATTTT.

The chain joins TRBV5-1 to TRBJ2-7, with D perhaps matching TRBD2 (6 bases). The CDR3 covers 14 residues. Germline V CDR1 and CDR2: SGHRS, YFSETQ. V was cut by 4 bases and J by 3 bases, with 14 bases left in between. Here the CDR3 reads CASSLRDSRYEQYF. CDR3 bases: TGCGCCAGCAGCCTTAGGGACTCTCGCTACGAGCAGTACTTC.

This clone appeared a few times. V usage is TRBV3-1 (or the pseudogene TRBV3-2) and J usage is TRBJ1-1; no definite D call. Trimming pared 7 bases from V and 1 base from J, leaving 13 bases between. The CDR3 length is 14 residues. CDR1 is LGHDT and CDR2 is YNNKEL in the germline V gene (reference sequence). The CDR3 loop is CASKKERKNTEAFF. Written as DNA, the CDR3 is TGTGCCAGCAAGAAGGAACGGAAGAACACTGAAGCTTTCTTT.

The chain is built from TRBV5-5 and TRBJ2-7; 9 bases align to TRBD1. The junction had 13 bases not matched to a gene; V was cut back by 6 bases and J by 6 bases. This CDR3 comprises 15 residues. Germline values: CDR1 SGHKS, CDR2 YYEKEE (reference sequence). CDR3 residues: CASISGGTGMPEQYF. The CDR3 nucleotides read TGTGCCAGCATCTCAGGTGGGACAGGGATGCCCGAGCAGTACTTC. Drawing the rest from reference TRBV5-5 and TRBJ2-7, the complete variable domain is DAGVTQSPTHLIKTRGQQVTLRCSPISGHKSVSWYQQVLGQGPQFIFQYYEKEERGRGNFPDRFSARQFPNYSSELNVNALLLGDSALYLCASISGGTGMPEQYFGPGTRLTVT.

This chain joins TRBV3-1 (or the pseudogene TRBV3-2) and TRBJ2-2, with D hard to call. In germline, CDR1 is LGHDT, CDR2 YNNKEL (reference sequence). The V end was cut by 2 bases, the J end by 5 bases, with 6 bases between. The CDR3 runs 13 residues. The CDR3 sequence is CASSQLVTGELFF. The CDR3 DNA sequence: TGTGCCAGCAGCCAATTGGTGACCGGGGAGCTGTTTTTT.

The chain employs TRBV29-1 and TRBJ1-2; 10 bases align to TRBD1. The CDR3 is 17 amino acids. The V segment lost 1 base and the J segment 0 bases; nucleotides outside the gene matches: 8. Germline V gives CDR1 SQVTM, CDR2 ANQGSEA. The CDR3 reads CSVEGRRDRGTNYGYTF. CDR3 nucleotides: TGCAGCGTTGAAGGGAGACGGGACAGGGGAACTAACTATGGCTACACCTTC.